This passage covers 3 T cell receptor beta chains from one sample sequenced in a study of cytomegalovirus exposure and HLA in healthy donors. In the PCR, 60 Vbeta and 13 Jbeta primers were used. The assay was immunoSEQ multiplex PCR, and TCRdb's table has in-frame clones only and misses some. The sample contains roughly 130,000 clones, roughly 78% of which appear only once. The sequencing input was PBMCs. The receptors were gathered from a man in his forties or fifties in good health and CMV-seronegative.

This clone was recorded only once. The chain carries TRBV28 and TRBJ2-5; the match to TRBD1 covers 10 bases. Germline values: CDR1 MDHEN, CDR2 SYDVKM. Trimming removed 7 bases from V and 4 bases from J; junction bases left unmatched: 9. The CDR3 loop spans 15 amino acids. This CDR3 is CASTIRGTGVETQYF. The CDR3 DNA reads TGTGCCAGCACAATTCGGGGGACAGGGGTAGAGACCCAGTACTTC.

The V call is TRBV7-9, the J call TRBJ2-5; 9 positions match TRBD1. The CDR3 runs 12 residues. Germline V lookup: CDR1 SEHNR, CDR2 FQNEAQ (reference sequence). Germline trimming cut 3 bases from V and 14 bases from J; bases unmatched to any gene: 7. This CDR3 reads CASSLGLDRGYF. The CDR3 DNA follows: TGTGCCAGCAGCTTGGGGTTGGACAGGGGTTACTTC.

V and J are TRBV7-2 and TRBJ2-2; D perhaps matches TRBD1 (6 bases). CDR3 length: 16 residues. CDR1 and CDR2 from the germline V gene are SGHTA and FQGNSA. V lost 5 bases to trimming and J lost 3 bases, with 16 bases between them. The CDR3 coding sequence is TGTGCCAGCAGCCCCAGATTGGGGGCATACACCGGGGAGCTGTTTTTT. Its translation is CASSPRLGAYTGELFF.